A selection of T cell receptor beta chains follows, all from one sample in a study of blood T cell repertoires in COVID-19. Only in-frame clones appear in the TCRdb table, and some are missing; sequencing was by immunoSEQ multiplex PCR. Seen here are approximately 320,000 clones, approximately 89% observed once, and the top ten hold 11%. The specimen was peripheral blood. The receptors derive from a woman aged 25 to 39 with COVID-19, enrolled during active disease. Each CDR3 is given with its conserved first and last residue. Each record gives: CDR3 length, V gene, J gene, D gene, clone size, CDR3 protein, CDR3 DNA. The D gene is left open where the match is weak. A row's size may be missing; if present it is once, few, many or a size class.

cdr3_length: 14
v_call: TRBV5-1
j_call: TRBJ1-5
d_call: TRBD1
clone_size: NA
cdr3_aa: CASSWTGRDQPQHF
cdr3_nt: TGCGCCAGCAGCTGGACAGGGCGCGATCAGCCCCAGCATTTT

cdr3_length: 14
v_call: TRBV5-1
j_call: TRBJ1-6
d_call: NA
clone_size: NA
cdr3_aa: CASSPGGIDSPLHF
cdr3_nt: TGCGCCAGCAGCCCCGGGGGAATTGATTCACCCCTCCACTTT

cdr3_length: 15
v_call: TRBV5-4
j_call: TRBJ1-1
d_call: NA
clone_size: once
cdr3_aa: CASSSRVLRNTEAFF
cdr3_nt: TGTGCCAGCAGCTCCCGGGTCCTACGAAACACTGAAGCTTTCTTT

cdr3_length: 15
v_call: TRBV6-5
j_call: TRBJ1-4
d_call: TRBD1
clone_size: NA
cdr3_aa: CASSYMRGGDEKLFF
cdr3_nt: TGTGCCAGCAGTTACATGAGAGGGGGCGATGAAAAACTGTTTTTT

cdr3_length: 14
v_call: TRBV11-2
j_call: TRBJ2-7
d_call: NA
clone_size: NA
cdr3_aa: CASSLGRRPYEQYF
cdr3_nt: TGTGCCAGCAGCTTAGGGAGGAGGCCCTACGAGCAGTACTTC

cdr3_length: 13
v_call: TRBV7-9
j_call: TRBJ2-7
d_call: NA
clone_size: NA
cdr3_aa: CASSLEHYHEQYF
cdr3_nt: TGTGCCAGCAGCTTAGAACACTACCACGAGCAGTACTTC

cdr3_length: 15
v_call: TRBV19
j_call: TRBJ1-5
d_call: NA
clone_size: NA
cdr3_aa: CASSLMVTGGKPQHF
cdr3_nt: TGTGCCAGTAGCTTGATGGTAACGGGAGGGAAGCCCCAGCATTTT

cdr3_length: 14
v_call: TRBV3-1/TRBV3-2
j_call: TRBJ1-2
d_call: NA
clone_size: NA
cdr3_aa: CASSHRRQRYGYTF
cdr3_nt: TGTGCCAGCAGCCACCGTCGACAGCGATATGGCTACACCTTC

cdr3_length: 15
v_call: TRBV15
j_call: TRBJ1-6
d_call: NA
clone_size: NA
cdr3_aa: CATSSSGAQNSPLHF
cdr3_nt: TGTGCCACCAGCAGCTCAGGGGCGCAGAATTCACCCCTCCACTTT

cdr3_length: 15
v_call: TRBV5-1
j_call: TRBJ2-1
d_call: TRBD2
clone_size: NA
cdr3_aa: CASSLGLISYNEQFF
cdr3_nt: TGCGCCAGCAGCCTGGGACTAATTTCCTACAATGAGCAGTTCTTC

cdr3_length: 14
v_call: TRBV2
j_call: TRBJ2-2
d_call: NA
clone_size: NA
cdr3_aa: CASNPKRVAGELFF
cdr3_nt: TGTGCCAGCAACCCCAAGCGGGTCGCCGGGGAGCTGTTTTTT

cdr3_length: 12
v_call: TRBV28
j_call: TRBJ1-4
d_call: NA
clone_size: NA
cdr3_aa: CASSYTGRKLFF
cdr3_nt: TGTGCCAGCAGTTATACGGGGAGAAAACTGTTTTTT

cdr3_length: 13
v_call: TRBV29-1
j_call: TRBJ1-1
d_call: NA
clone_size: NA
cdr3_aa: CSVEGRAAGEAFF
cdr3_nt: TGCAGCGTTGAGGGGAGGGCAGCGGGGGAAGCTTTCTTT

cdr3_length: 15
v_call: TRBV6-1
j_call: TRBJ2-7
d_call: TRBD1
clone_size: NA
cdr3_aa: CASSEGGTGSYEQYF
cdr3_nt: TGTGCCAGCAGTGAAGGGGGGACAGGGTCCTACGAGCAGTACTTC

cdr3_length: 10
v_call: TRBV7-9
j_call: TRBJ1-1
d_call: NA
clone_size: NA
cdr3_aa: CAIRGAEAFF
cdr3_nt: TGTGCCATCCGGGGAGCTGAAGCTTTCTTT

cdr3_length: 14
v_call: TRBV5-1
j_call: TRBJ1-1
d_call: NA
clone_size: NA
cdr3_aa: CASSWDTMNTEAFF
cdr3_nt: TGCGCCAGCAGCTGGGACACCATGAACACTGAAGCTTTCTTT

cdr3_length: 12
v_call: TRBV28
j_call: TRBJ1-1
d_call: NA
clone_size: NA
cdr3_aa: CASSVYSSEAFF
cdr3_nt: TGTGCCAGCAGTGTGTACAGTTCAGAAGCTTTCTTT

cdr3_length: 15
v_call: TRBV28
j_call: TRBJ2-2
d_call: NA
clone_size: NA
cdr3_aa: CASSPRGTNTGELFF
cdr3_nt: TGTGCCAGCAGTCCAAGGGGGACGAACACCGGGGAGCTGTTTTTT

cdr3_length: 13
v_call: TRBV11-2
j_call: TRBJ1-1
d_call: NA
clone_size: NA
cdr3_aa: CASSLVGDTEAFF
cdr3_nt: TGTGCCAGCAGCTTAGTAGGAGACACTGAAGCTTTCTTT

cdr3_length: 13
v_call: TRBV6-2/TRBV6-3
j_call: TRBJ1-2
d_call: NA
clone_size: NA
cdr3_aa: CASSYRGAQGYTF
cdr3_nt: TGTGCCAGCAGTTACCGGGGGGCGCAGGGCTACACCTTC

cdr3_length: 14
v_call: TRBV19
j_call: TRBJ1-2
d_call: NA
clone_size: NA
cdr3_aa: CASSISLGHYGYTF
cdr3_nt: TGTGCCAGTAGTATCTCCCTAGGTCACTATGGCTACACCTTC

cdr3_length: 14
v_call: TRBV6-5
j_call: TRBJ2-4
d_call: NA
clone_size: once
cdr3_aa: CASSYGQAKNIQYF
cdr3_nt: TGTGCCAGCAGTTACGGACAGGCCAAAAACATTCAGTACTTC

cdr3_length: 13
v_call: TRBV18
j_call: TRBJ1-1
d_call: NA
clone_size: few
cdr3_aa: CASSPPNRGGAFF
cdr3_nt: TGTGCCAGCTCACCACCGAACCGAGGTGGTGCTTTCTTT

cdr3_length: 18
v_call: TRBV9
j_call: TRBJ1-1
d_call: NA
clone_size: once
cdr3_aa: CASSSPIRGHLINTEAFF
cdr3_nt: TGTGCCAGCAGCTCCCCCATAAGGGGACATTTAATTAACACTGAAGCTTTCTTT

cdr3_length: 15
v_call: TRBV7-8
j_call: TRBJ2-7
d_call: NA
clone_size: NA
cdr3_aa: CASSLAGGTGGEQYF
cdr3_nt: TGTGCCAGCAGCTTAGCCGGGGGAACCGGGGGTGAGCAGTACTTC

cdr3_length: 18
v_call: TRBV7-9
j_call: TRBJ2-2
d_call: NA
clone_size: once
cdr3_aa: CASSLGTAAGLGTGELFF
cdr3_nt: TGTGCCAGCAGCTTAGGGACGGCGGCAGGGCTTGGCACCGGGGAGCTGTTTTTT

cdr3_length: 15
v_call: TRBV7-2
j_call: TRBJ2-7
d_call: TRBD2
clone_size: NA
cdr3_aa: CASSIGVGGGYEQYF
cdr3_nt: TGTGCCAGCAGCATCGGGGTTGGCGGGGGCTACGAGCAGTACTTC

cdr3_length: 15
v_call: TRBV28
j_call: TRBJ1-1
d_call: NA
clone_size: few
cdr3_aa: CASSLLGRKKPEAFF
cdr3_nt: TGTGCCAGCAGTTTGTTAGGCAGGAAGAAGCCTGAAGCTTTCTTT

cdr3_length: 18
v_call: TRBV14
j_call: TRBJ2-7
d_call: TRBD2
clone_size: NA
cdr3_aa: CASSHQSQRGAFSYEQYF
cdr3_nt: TGTGCCAGCAGCCACCAAAGCCAGCGGGGGGCCTTTTCCTACGAGCAGTACTTC

cdr3_length: 15
v_call: TRBV19
j_call: TRBJ1-1
d_call: NA
clone_size: NA
cdr3_aa: CASSSHAGRRAEAFF
cdr3_nt: TGTGCCAGTAGTTCTCATGCGGGGAGGAGGGCTGAAGCTTTCTTT

cdr3_length: 18
v_call: TRBV18
j_call: TRBJ2-3
d_call: TRBD2
clone_size: NA
cdr3_aa: CASSPPAGGRQSTDTQYF
cdr3_nt: TGTGCCAGCTCACCACCGGCGGGGGGGCGACAGAGCACAGATACGCAGTATTTT